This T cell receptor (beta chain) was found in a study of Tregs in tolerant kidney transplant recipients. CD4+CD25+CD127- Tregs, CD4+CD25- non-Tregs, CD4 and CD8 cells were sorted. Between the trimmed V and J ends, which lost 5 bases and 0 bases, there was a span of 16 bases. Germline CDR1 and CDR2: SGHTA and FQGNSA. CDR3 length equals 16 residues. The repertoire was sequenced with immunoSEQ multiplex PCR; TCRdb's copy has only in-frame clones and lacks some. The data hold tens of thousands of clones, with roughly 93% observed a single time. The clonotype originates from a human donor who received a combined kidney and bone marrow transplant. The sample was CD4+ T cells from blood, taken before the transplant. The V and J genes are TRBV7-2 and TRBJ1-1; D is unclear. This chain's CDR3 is CASSRPGLAMNTEAFF. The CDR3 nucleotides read TGTGCCAGCAGCCGCCCTGGGTTAGCTATGAACACTGAAGCTTTCTTT.